The T cell receptor (beta chain) described here comes from a study of T cells after yellow fever vaccination (dated by TCRdb to 2018 to 2020). About the study as a whole: Libraries from fractions with low cell numbers were prepared with the SMART-Seq v4 Ultra Low Input RNA kit. Bulk TCR alpha and beta repertoires were sequenced longitudinally to track T-cell clones before and after primary and booster YFV17D yellow fever vaccination. The cohort comprised two healthy male donors, one aged 18 to 30 and one aged 30 to 40 years. Blood was drawn at multiple timepoints before and after primary and secondary immunization, with bulk PBMC replicates and cell subsets isolated. On the study overall, not on this receptor specifically: Compared with the primary T-cell response, the secondary T-cell response was weaker but faster, peaking on day 5 rather than day 15. After the booster, most of the clones that had expanded following primary vaccination were detected again (almost 98% of CD4 and roughly nine tenths of CD8), which suggests that memory was broadly maintained. Because abundant contaminating clonotypes from the bulk population could be contained in FACS-sorted repertoires, computational filtering was required. A small fraction of clonotypes showed up in both the CD4 and CD8 compartments, probably as a result of convergent recombination. Because the study included only two donors, the extent to which the findings can be generalized is limited.

This clonotype turned up a few times. Its antigen is unknown. Within one base of it there is no much larger clone, and no base qualities were kept. The intended sense of this specimen's treatment or condition label: live attenuated yellow fever vaccine strain. PBMCs were isolated from peripheral blood using a standard Ficoll-Paque protocol. Dynabeads CD4 and CD8 positive selection kits were used to isolate CD4 and CD8 T-cell fractions. TriZol was used to extract RNA from bulk PBMCs, CD4 and CD8 fractions, and dextramer-positive and dextramer-negative fractions. The cysteine opens and the phenylalanine closes a CDR3 of 15 amino acids. Here the CDR3 DNA is all that survives: 45 bases in frame from base 1. Trimming takes 6 bases off V and 5 bases off J; junction bases not matched to a gene: 9. The germline V gene (reference sequence) provides CDR1 LGHDT and CDR2 YNNKEL. TCR cDNA was synthesized by 5'RACE template switching, which introduced a universal primer site and unique molecular identifiers. cDNA synthesis was primed from both the TCR alpha and TCR beta constant segments. Two PCR steps were used to amplify libraries, with sample barcodes and sequencing adapters being added in the second step. Sequencing of libraries was done on Illumina HiSeq 2500 (2x100 bp) or NovaSeq (2x150 bp). The original methods were these. Reads were demultiplexed and collapsed into UMI consensus sequences with MIGEC, and V(D)J alignment was performed with MiXCR. Clonotypes responding to the vaccine were identified with edgeR on replicate PBMC samples, with the criteria of FDR below 0.01 and a log2 fold change above 5 up to day 15. Bulk clonotypes were assigned CD4 or CD8 identity according to which sequenced CD4 or CD8 repertoire held them at higher abundance. In TCRdb, the public reads were trimmed at Q25 with fastp and aligned with MiXCR, with productive beta chains retained. Merged by CDR3 protein, the rows form single entries marked with the most common genes and DNA. The V and J calls shown here were made by TCRdb, not taken from the authors' results. Across this sample there are roughly 180,000 distinct CDR3 sequences, with about 6.2% seen only once. The ten biggest clones cover 2.9% of the sample.

This TCR came from a man aged 18-30 years who received the YFV17D yellow fever vaccine. The sequence links TRBV3-1 to TRBJ2-1; TRBD2 aligns with 8 central bases. Sequenced here: CD4+ T cells sorted from PBMCs, sampled on the day of the first yellow fever vaccination. The CDR3 is CASSLTGGANNEQFF. The DNA sequence is given as TGTGCCAGCAGTCTGACGGGGGGGGCCAACAATGAGCAGTTCTTC.